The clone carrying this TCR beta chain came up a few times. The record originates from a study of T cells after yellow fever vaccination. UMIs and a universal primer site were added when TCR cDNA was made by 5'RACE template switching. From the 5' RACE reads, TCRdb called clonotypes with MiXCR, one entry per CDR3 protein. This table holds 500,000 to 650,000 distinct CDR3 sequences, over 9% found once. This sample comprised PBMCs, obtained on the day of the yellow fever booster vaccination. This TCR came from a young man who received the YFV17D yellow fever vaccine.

The chain's CDR3 is CASSQVARFSSYEQYF. DNA for the CDR3: TGCGCCAGCAGCCAAGTGGCTAGGTTCAGCTCCTACGAGCAGTACTTC. V and J are TRBV4-3 and TRBJ2-7; D unresolved. CDR3 size: 16 residues. Trimming took 1 base from V and 0 from J, leaving 13 bases between them. Germline V gene sequence: CDR1 LGHNA, CDR2 YSLEER.